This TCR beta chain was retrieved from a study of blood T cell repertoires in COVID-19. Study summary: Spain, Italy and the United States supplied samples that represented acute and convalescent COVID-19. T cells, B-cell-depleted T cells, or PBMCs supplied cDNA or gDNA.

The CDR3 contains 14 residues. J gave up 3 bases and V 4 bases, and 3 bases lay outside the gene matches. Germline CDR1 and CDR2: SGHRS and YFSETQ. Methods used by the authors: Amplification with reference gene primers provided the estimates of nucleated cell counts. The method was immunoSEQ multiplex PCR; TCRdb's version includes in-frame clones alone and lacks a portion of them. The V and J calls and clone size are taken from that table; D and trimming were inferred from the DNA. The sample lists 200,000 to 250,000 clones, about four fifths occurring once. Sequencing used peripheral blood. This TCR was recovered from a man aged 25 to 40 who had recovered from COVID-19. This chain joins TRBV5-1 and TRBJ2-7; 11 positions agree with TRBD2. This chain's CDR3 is CASSPTSGNYEQYF. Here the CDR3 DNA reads TGCGCCAGCAGCCCGACTAGCGGGAACTACGAGCAGTACTTC.